These 3 T cell receptor beta chains were sequenced from one sample in a study of cytomegalovirus exposure and HLA in healthy donors. Assay: immunoSEQ multiplex PCR; the TCRdb copy retains only in-frame clones and omits some. The sample consists of tens of thousands of clones, 80% to 95% of them appearing once. The sample taken for sequencing was PBMCs. Source of these receptors: a young woman in good health and CMV-seronegative.

V is TRBV9 and J is TRBJ2-3, with TRBD1 identical over 9 bases. The V gene end was trimmed by 8 bases and the J gene end by 0 bases; junction bases not matched to a gene: 4. The CDR3 covers 14 residues. Germline CDR1 and CDR2: SGDLS and YYNGEE. The CDR3 loop reads CASGQGPSTDTQYF. CDR3 DNA sequence: TGTGCCAGTGGACAGGGGCCTAGCACAGATACGCAGTATTTT. Combining the CDR3 with reference TRBV9 and TRBJ2-3 gives the whole variable domain DSGVTQTPKHLITATGQRVTLRCSPRSGDLSVYWYQQSLDQGLQFLIQYYNGEERAKGNILERFSAQQFPDLHSELNLSSLELGDSALYFCASGQGPSTDTQYFGPGTRLTVL.

This chain uses TRBV19 with TRBJ1-1, with D perhaps matching TRBD1 (5 bases). The CDR3 has 16 residues. Trimming left V 1 base short and J 1 base short, with 13 bases between. CDR1 LNHDA and CDR2 SQIVND come from the germline V gene (reference sequence). The CDR3 reads CASSIAWGGRNTEAFF. CDR3 sequence (DNA): TGTGCCAGTAGTATAGCGTGGGGGGGACGGAACACTGAAGCTTTCTTT.

The chain carries TRBV6-4 and TRBJ1-2; TRBD1 matches at 9 bases. Trimming cost V 8 bases and J 6 bases; bases outside gene matches: 13. The CDR3 consists of 15 residues. CDR1 is MRHNA and CDR2 is SNTAGT in the germline V gene. This chain's CDR3 is CASSSGTGSPHGYTF. CDR3 nucleotides: TGTGCCAGCTCCTCCGGGACAGGGTCTCCCCATGGCTACACCTTC.